This T cell receptor (beta chain) was found in a study of blood T cell repertoires in COVID-19. Study details: Whether acute or convalescent, the COVID-19 samples came from the United States, Italy and Spain. T cells, B-cell-depleted T cells, or PBMCs provided the cDNA or gDNA that served as material.

In the source study's methods: Amplification of reference gene primers was used by the study to estimate nucleated cell counts. The assay was immunoSEQ multiplex PCR, and TCRdb's table has in-frame clones only and misses some. V and J calls and clone size come straight from that table; D and trimming were deduced from the DNA. The sample records 140,000 or so clones, about 83% being singletons. Germline lookup yields CDR1 MGHRA and CDR2 YSYEKL. The V and J ends lost 4 bases and 5 bases respectively, with 11 bases between them. The CDR3 runs to 13 residues. The origin of this receptor is a woman in her fifties or sixties with active or convalescent COVID-19. The sample consisted of peripheral blood. J is TRBJ2-5 and V is TRBV4-1; D is possibly TRBD1 (6 bases). The CDR3 protein is CASSRITGETQYF. CDR3 nucleotides: TGCGCCAGCAGCCGAATTACAGGGGAGACCCAGTACTTC.